This is a list of T cell receptor beta chains from one sample in a study of quantifying T cell responses using KT2 cells. TCRdb recomputed calls from the UMI-ligation and nested PCR reads with MiXCR, one row per CDR3 protein. Among 60,000 or so distinct CDR3 sequences, 10% to 15% were seen once, and the ten largest hold approximately 9.4%. Sequenced input: PBMCs spiked with cells of the T cell clone KT2. The receptors originated from a human donor. Both conserved end residues are part of each CDR3. The order of the fields is clone size, CDR3 length, J gene, V gene, D gene, CDR3 DNA, CDR3 protein. A D gene is named only where the DNA matches it firmly. Clone size is stated in some rows and not others, as once, few, many or a class when expanded.

>NA|13|TRBJ1-5|TRBV2|NA
TGTGCCAGCAATCAGATTAGCAATCAGCCCCAGCATTTT
CASNQISNQPQHF
>few|14|TRBJ1-1|TRBV13|NA
TGTGCCAGCAGCTGGGGGACGGACGGCACTGAAGCTTTCTTT
CASSWGTDGTEAFF
>few|11|TRBJ2-1|TRBV20-1|NA
TGCAGTGCTAGACCCTACAATGAGCAGTTCTTC
CSARPYNEQFF
>NA|15|TRBJ1-6|TRBV7-9|TRBD1
TGTGCCAGCAGCCGTGACAGGGAGGGCCATTCACCCCTCCACTTT
CASSRDREGHSPLHF
>few|14|TRBJ2-2|TRBV5-1|NA
TGCGCCAGCAGCTTGAACTACGACACCGGGGAGCTGTTTTTT
CASSLNYDTGELFF
>NA|17|TRBJ1-6|TRBV4-1|NA
TGCGCCAGCAGCCAAGGTAGAGGACGTCTCTATAATTCACCCCTCCACTTT
CASSQGRGRLYNSPLHF
>many|13|TRBJ2-5|TRBV29-1|TRBD2
TGCAGCGTTGAAAATGGGGAGGGAGAGACCCAGTACTTC
CSVENGEGETQYF
>NA|12|TRBJ1-1|TRBV18|NA
TGTGCCAGCACCCAGTTGAACACTGAAGCTTTCTTT
CASTQLNTEAFF
>few|14|TRBJ2-7|TRBV14|NA
TGTGCCAGCAGCCAATACAGAGATGACTACGAGCAGTACTTC
CASSQYRDDYEQYF
>NA|15|TRBJ1-3|TRBV10-3|NA
TGTGCCATCAGTGAGCCTGGCGGGAGGGGAAACACCATATATTTT
CAISEPGGRGNTIYF
>few|16|TRBJ2-3|TRBV5-6|NA
TGTGCCAGCAGCTCGCTACGGCGCCCCAGCACAGATACGCAGTATTTT
CASSSLRRPSTDTQYF
>many|13|TRBJ2-7|TRBV7-9|NA
TGTGCCAGCAGCTCCCGGGACACCTACGAGCAGTACTTC
CASSSRDTYEQYF
>NA|14|TRBJ2-7|TRBV4-3|TRBD2
TGCGCCAGCAGCCAACTAGCGGGAGCCGCCGAGCAGTACTTC
CASSQLAGAAEQYF
>NA|16|TRBJ2-5|TRBV6-2/TRBV6-3|TRBD2
TGTGCCAGCAGTCCCGGACTAGCGGGGATCCAAGAGACCCAGTACTTC
CASSPGLAGIQETQYF
>NA|13|TRBJ1-2|TRBV20-1|TRBD1
TGCAGTGCCTCGGGACAGGGGGGACGTGGCTACACCTTC
CSASGQGGRGYTF
>NA|14|TRBJ1-2|TRBV29-1|TRBD1
TGCAGCGTCGGAGGGGGGACAGGGTGGAGTGGCTACACCTTC
CSVGGGTGWSGYTF
>NA|16|TRBJ1-5|TRBV7-5|NA
NA
CISVPERDYSNQPQHF